This entry lists 17 T cell receptor beta chains sequenced from one sample in a study of shared clonotypes between healthy human individuals. The data were produced by immunoSEQ multiplex PCR, yet TCRdb's version contains in-frame clones alone and is incomplete. The sample contains over 2 million clones, around 92% of which appear only once. Input material: naive CD4+ T cells from PBMCs. Subset described: CD45RA+ positively selected. These receptors all stem from a man aged 18-30 years in good health. Some clones in this sample may be carry-over from other donors' samples.

The rearrangement links TRBV29-1 to TRBJ1-1; D is undetermined. The V end was cut by 7 bases, the J end by 0 bases, with 12 bases between. CDR1 is SQVTM and CDR2 is ANQGSEA in the germline V gene. The CDR3 runs 13 residues. The CDR3 here is CSGWVGMNTEAFF. The DNA for the CDR3 is TGCAGCGGGTGGGTGGGTATGAACACTGAAGCTTTCTTT.

As regards this clone: Other DNA variants within this sample encode the same CDR3. The chain has TRBV2 and TRBJ2-7; D could derive from TRBD1 or TRBD2 (5 bases each). The CDR3 is made up of 12 amino acids. Germline V gives CDR1 SNHLY, CDR2 FYNNEI. Deletions cut 9 bases from V and 2 bases from J, with 11 bases between. CDR3 residues: CASRDRAYEQYF. The CDR3 region has the DNA TGTGCCAGTAGGGACCGCGCCTACGAGCAGTACTTC.

The V gene is TRBV10-1, the J gene TRBJ2-7; the match to TRBD2 covers 8 bases. Germline V lookup: CDR1 WNHNN, CDR2 SYGVQD (reference sequence). J was trimmed by 3 bases and V by 5 bases; bases with no gene match: 9. There are 15 residues in the CDR3. In DNA, the CDR3 is TGCGCCAGCAGTCCCCTTTGCGGGAGGCTCTACGAGCAGTACTTC. This gives the protein CASSPLCGRLYEQYF.

The chain combines TRBV13 with TRBJ2-2; D uncertain. V was cut by 1 base and J by 2 bases, with 11 bases left in between. This CDR3 is built from 16 residues. In germline, CDR1 is PRHDT, CDR2 FYEKMQ (reference sequence). The CDR3 coding sequence is TGTGCCAGCAGCTTAGTAGAAGGGAACAACACCGGGGAGCTGTTTTTT. Encoded protein: CASSLVEGNNTGELFF.

J is TRBJ1-1 and V is TRBV5-1; 8 nucleotides agree with TRBD1. V was pared by 5 bases and J by 4 bases, with 10 bases of the junction left unmatched. The CDR3 length is 15 residues. CDR1 and CDR2 from the germline V gene are SGHRS and YFSETQ. CDR3 residues: CASRDQGAGGTEAFF. CDR3 nucleotide sequence: TGCGCCAGCAGAGATCAGGGGGCGGGAGGCACTGAAGCTTTCTTT.

This clone turned up a few times. V is TRBV20-1 and J is TRBJ1-1; weak D call: TRBD1 (5 bases). This CDR3 spans 10 amino acids. Germline V gene data show CDR1 as DFQATT and CDR2 as SNEGSKA (reference sequence). This CDR3 is CRPGPTEAFF. The CDR3 DNA reads TGCAGACCGGGACCCACTGAAGCTTTCTTT.

This chain joins TRBV9 and TRBJ1-3; 9 positions match TRBD1. Losses at the gene ends were 0 bases for V and 0 bases for J; bases not matched to a gene: 4. CDR1 is SGDLS, CDR2 YYNGEE, per germline. The CDR3 sequence is 17 residues long. CDR3 loop: CASSVGGTGSSGNTIYF. DNA of the CDR3: TGTGCCAGCAGCGTAGGCGGGACAGGGAGCTCTGGAAACACCATATATTTT. The full variable domain, its missing parts supplied by reference TRBV9 and TRBJ1-3, is DSGVTQTPKHLITATGQRVTLRCSPRSGDLSVYWYQQSLDQGLQFLIQYYNGEERAKGNILERFSAQQFPDLHSELNLSSLELGDSALYFCASSVGGTGSSGNTIYFGEGSWLTVV.

V and J are TRBV4-2 and TRBJ1-4, with 8 bases lining up with TRBD1. There are 15 residues in the CDR3. Germline V gene data show CDR1 as LGHNA and CDR2 as YNFKEQ. J lost 8 bases, V lost 2 bases, and 7 bases had no gene match. This CDR3 reads CASSQTDRVGEKLFF. CDR3 in DNA: TGTGCCAGCAGCCAAACGGACAGGGTCGGCGAAAAACTGTTTTTT.

The chain joins TRBV5-8 to TRBJ2-3, with D perhaps assigned TRBD1 or TRBD2 (5 bases each). CDR1 is SGHTS and CDR2 is YDEGEE in the germline V gene. CDR3 size: 15 residues. Trimming pared 10 bases from V and 3 bases from J, leaving 21 bases between. The CDR3 reads CAARRRGPGTDTQYF. For the CDR3, the DNA is TGTGCCGCCCGTCGAAGGGGCCCGGGGACAGATACGCAGTATTTT.

The rearrangement links TRBV5-4 to TRBJ1-1; no reliable D call. The V end was cut by 0 bases, the J end by 0 bases, with 6 bases between. Germline lookup yields CDR1 SGHNT and CDR2 YYREEE (reference sequence). The CDR3 is 14 amino acids. The CDR3 sequence is CASSLGLVNTEAFF. CDR3 DNA: TGTGCCAGCAGCTTGGGCCTTGTGAACACTGAAGCTTTCTTT. Full variable domain (rest looked up from reference TRBV5-4 and TRBJ1-1): ETGVTQSPTHLIKTRGQQVTLRCSSQSGHNTVSWYQQALGQGPQFIFQYYREEENGRGNFPPRFSGLQFPNYSSELNVNALELDDSALYLCASSLGLVNTEAFFGQGTRLTVV.

The V call is TRBV7-2, the J call TRBJ1-3; TRBD1 might be the D (6 bases). Germline loops: CDR1 SGHTA, CDR2 FQGNSA. This CDR3 spans 14 amino acids. V lost 5 bases and J 1 base, leaving 9 bases between the germline ends. The CDR3 DNA is TGTGCCAGCAGCCAAGGGGGGTCTGGAAACACCATATATTTT. Its protein is CASSQGGSGNTIYF.

The chain couples TRBV5-1 to TRBJ1-4; no clear D. V shed 1 base and J shed 4 bases, with 11 bases lying between them. The length of the CDR3 is 15 residues. Germline CDR1 is SGHRS and CDR2 is YFSETQ. CDR3 sequence: CASSLSVNINEKLFF. The CDR3 nucleotides are TGCGCCAGCAGCTTGTCGGTGAATATTAATGAAAAACTGTTTTTT.

The rearrangement links TRBV28 to TRBJ2-3, with D unresolved. V was pared by 6 bases and J by 2 bases, with 18 bases between. The germline V gene encodes CDR1 MDHEN and CDR2 SYDVKM. This CDR3 has 16 amino acids. The CDR3 is CASRGHQHTDTDTQYF. The DNA of the CDR3 is TGTGCCAGCAGGGGTCACCAACACACTGACACAGATACGCAGTATTTT.

The chain recombines TRBV2 with TRBJ2-1, with TRBD1 identical over 8 bases. The V segment lost 5 bases and the J segment 9 bases; nucleotides outside the gene matches: 3. Germline V gene data show CDR1 as SNHLY and CDR2 as FYNNEI. The CDR3 contains 12 residues. The CDR3 is CASSPDRGEQFF. The CDR3 coding sequence is TGTGCCAGCAGTCCCGACAGGGGTGAGCAGTTCTTC.

As for this clone: Other DNA sequences in the same sample also yield this CDR3. The chain combines TRBV20-1 with TRBJ2-2; tentatively, D is TRBD1 or TRBD2 (6 bases each). Per germline, CDR1 DFQATT and CDR2 SNEGSKA (reference sequence). The CDR3 is 11 amino acids. V was cut by 5 bases and J by 6 bases, with 7 bases left in between. This CDR3 reads CSARGPGELFF. CDR3 coding DNA: TGCAGTGCTCGGGGGCCCGGGGAGCTGTTTTTT.

This clone is a singleton in its sample. This chain uses TRBV4-1 with TRBJ2-5, with no clear D. CDR3 length: 13 residues. Germline lookup yields CDR1 MGHRA and CDR2 YSYEKL. Between the trimmed V and J ends, which lost 1 base and 7 bases, there was a span of 10 bases. The DNA for the CDR3 is TGCGCCAGCAGCCAAGTAAACGAGGCGACCCAGTACTTC. Encoded protein: CASSQVNEATQYF.

The genes are TRBV5-1 and TRBJ2-3, with 7 bases matching TRBD1. This CDR3 has 15 amino acids. Germline V lookup: CDR1 SGHRS, CDR2 YFSETQ. V lost 4 bases, J lost 0 bases, and 5 bases stayed unmatched. The CDR3, as DNA: TGCGCCAGCAGCGGCGGACAGGCTAGCACAGATACGCAGTATTTT. This sequence encodes CASSGGQASTDTQYF.